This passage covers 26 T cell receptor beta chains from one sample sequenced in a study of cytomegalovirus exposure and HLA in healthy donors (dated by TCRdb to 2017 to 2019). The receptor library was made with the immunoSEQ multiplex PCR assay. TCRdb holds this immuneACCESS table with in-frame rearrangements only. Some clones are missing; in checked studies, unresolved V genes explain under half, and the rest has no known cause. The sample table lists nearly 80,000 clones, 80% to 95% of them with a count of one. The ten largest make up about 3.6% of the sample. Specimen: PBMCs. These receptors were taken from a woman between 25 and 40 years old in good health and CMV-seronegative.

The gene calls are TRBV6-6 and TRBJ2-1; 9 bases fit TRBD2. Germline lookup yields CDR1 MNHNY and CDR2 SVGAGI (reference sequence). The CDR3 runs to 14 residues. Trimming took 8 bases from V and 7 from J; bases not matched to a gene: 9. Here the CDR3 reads CASFLAGARNEQFF. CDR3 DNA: TGTGCCAGCTTCTTAGCGGGAGCGAGGAATGAGCAGTTCTTC.

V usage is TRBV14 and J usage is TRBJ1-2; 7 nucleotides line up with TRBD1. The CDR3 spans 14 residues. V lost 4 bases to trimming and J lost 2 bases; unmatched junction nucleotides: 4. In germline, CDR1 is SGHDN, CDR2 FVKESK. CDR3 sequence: CASSPSDRNYGYTF. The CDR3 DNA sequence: TGTGCCAGCAGCCCTTCGGACAGGAACTATGGCTACACCTTC.

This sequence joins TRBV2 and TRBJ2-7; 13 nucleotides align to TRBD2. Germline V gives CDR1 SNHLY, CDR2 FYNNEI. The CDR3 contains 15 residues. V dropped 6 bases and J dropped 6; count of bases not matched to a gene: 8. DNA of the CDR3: TGTGCCAGCAGCTCTAGACTAGCGGGAGGCAGCGAGCAGTACTTC. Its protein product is CASSSRLAGGSEQYF.

This chain's CDR3 is CASSPLRKSGNTIYF. The CDR3 DNA is TGTGCCAGCAGCCCTCTGCGAAAATCTGGAAACACCATATATTTT. The chain has TRBV6-5 and TRBJ1-3, with no clear D. Germline V lookup: CDR1 MNHEY, CDR2 SVGAGI. The CDR3 is made up of 15 amino acids. The V gene lost 6 bases and the J gene lost 1 base, with 13 bases spanning the gap.

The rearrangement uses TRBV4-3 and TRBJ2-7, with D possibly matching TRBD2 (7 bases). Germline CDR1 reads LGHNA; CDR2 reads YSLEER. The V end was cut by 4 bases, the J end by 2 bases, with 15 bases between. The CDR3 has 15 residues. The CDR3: CASSRIWGGAYEQYF. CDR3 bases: TGCGCCAGCAGCCGAATTTGGGGGGGCGCCTACGAGCAGTACTTC.

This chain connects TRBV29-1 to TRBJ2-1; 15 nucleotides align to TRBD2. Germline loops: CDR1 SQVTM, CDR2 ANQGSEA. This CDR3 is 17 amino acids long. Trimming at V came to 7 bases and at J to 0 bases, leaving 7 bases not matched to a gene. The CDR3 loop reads CSAVGTSGRLSYNEQFF. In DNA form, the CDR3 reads TGCAGCGCCGTAGGGACTAGCGGGAGGCTCTCCTACAATGAGCAGTTCTTC.

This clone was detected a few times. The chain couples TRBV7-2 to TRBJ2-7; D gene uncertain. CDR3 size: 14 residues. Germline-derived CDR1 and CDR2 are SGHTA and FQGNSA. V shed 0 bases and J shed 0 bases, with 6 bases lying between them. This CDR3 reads CASSLATASYEQYF. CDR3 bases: TGTGCCAGCAGCTTAGCGACTGCCTCCTACGAGCAGTACTTC.

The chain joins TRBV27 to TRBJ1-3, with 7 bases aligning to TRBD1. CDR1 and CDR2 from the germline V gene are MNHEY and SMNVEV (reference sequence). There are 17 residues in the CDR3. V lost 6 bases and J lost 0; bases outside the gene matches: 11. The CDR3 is CASRRRGQPISGNTIYF. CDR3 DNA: TGTGCCAGCAGAAGACGGGGACAGCCGATCTCTGGAAACACCATATATTTT.

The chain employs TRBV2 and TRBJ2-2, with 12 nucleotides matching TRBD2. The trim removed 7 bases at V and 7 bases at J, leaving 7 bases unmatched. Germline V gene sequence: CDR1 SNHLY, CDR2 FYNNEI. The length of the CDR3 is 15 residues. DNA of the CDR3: TGTGCCAGCAAACGACTAGCGGGAGTAATCGGGGAGCTGTTTTTT. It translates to CASKRLAGVIGELFF.

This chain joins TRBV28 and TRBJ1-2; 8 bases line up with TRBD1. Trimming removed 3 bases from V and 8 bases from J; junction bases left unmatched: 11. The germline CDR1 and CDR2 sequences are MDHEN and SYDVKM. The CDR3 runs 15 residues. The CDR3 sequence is CASSFAGSTGEGYTF. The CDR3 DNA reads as TGTGCCAGCAGTTTCGCCGGTTCGACAGGGGAAGGCTACACCTTC.

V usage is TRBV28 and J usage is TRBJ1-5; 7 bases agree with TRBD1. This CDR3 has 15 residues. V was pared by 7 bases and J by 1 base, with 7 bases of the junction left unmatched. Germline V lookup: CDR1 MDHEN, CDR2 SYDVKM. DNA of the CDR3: TGTGCCAGCACCCAGGGGGGACAGAGCAATCAGCCCCAGCATTTT. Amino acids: CASTQGGQSNQPQHF.

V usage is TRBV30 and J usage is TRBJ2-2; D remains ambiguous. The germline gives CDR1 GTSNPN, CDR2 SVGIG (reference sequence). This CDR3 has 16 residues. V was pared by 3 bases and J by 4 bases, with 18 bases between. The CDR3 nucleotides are TGTGCCTGGAGATGGGCCAGCCACCCGCCCACCGGGGAGCTGTTTTTT. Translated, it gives CAWRWASHPPTGELFF.

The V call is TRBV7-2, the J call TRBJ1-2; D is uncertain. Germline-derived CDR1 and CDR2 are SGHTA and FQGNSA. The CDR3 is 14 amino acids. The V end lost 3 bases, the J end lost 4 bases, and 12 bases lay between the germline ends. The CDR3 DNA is TGTGCCAGCAGCTTCCCACGCGAGTCCTATGGCTACACCTTC. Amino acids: CASSFPRESYGYTF.

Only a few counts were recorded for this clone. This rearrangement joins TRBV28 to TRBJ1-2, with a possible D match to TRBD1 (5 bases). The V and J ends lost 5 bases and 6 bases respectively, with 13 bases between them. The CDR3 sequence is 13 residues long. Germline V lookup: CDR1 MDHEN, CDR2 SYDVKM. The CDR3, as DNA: TGTGCCAGCAGTCCTCAGGGTGGGGATGGCTACACCTTC. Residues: CASSPQGGDGYTF.

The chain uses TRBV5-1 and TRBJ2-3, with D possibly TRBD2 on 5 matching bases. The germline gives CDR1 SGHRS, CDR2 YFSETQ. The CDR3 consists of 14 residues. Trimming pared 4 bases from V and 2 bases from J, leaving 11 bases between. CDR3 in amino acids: CASSPGIFTDTQYF. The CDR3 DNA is TGCGCCAGCAGCCCGGGGATATTCACAGATACGCAGTATTTT.

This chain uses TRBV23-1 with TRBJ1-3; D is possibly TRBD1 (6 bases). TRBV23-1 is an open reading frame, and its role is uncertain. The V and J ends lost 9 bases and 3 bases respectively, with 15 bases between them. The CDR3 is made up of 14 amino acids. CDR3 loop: CASLQGQSGNTIYF. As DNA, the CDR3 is TGCGCCAGTTTACAGGGTCAGAGTGGAAACACCATATATTTT.

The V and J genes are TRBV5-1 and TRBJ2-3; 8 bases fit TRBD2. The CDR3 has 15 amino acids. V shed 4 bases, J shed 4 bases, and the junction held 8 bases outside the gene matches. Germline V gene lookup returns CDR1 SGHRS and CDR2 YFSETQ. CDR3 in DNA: TGCGCCAGCAGCACCGGACTAGCCGGACCAGATACGCAGTATTTT. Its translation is CASSTGLAGPDTQYF.

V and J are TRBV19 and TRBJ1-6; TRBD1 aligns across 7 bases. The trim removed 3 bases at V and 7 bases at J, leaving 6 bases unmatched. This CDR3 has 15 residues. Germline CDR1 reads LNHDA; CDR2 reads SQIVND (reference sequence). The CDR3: CASSMGQSENSPLHF. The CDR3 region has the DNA TGTGCCAGTAGTATGGGACAGTCTGAGAATTCACCCCTCCACTTT.

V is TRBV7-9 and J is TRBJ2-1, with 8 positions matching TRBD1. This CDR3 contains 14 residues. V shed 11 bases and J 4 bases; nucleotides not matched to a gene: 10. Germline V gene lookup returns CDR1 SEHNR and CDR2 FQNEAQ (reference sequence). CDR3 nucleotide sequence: TGTGCCGGGACAGGTTATGTTAGGTACAATGAGCAGTTCTTC. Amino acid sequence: CAGTGYVRYNEQFF. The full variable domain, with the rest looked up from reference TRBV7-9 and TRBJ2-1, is DTGVSQNPRHKITKRGQNVTFRCDPISEHNRLYWYRQTLGQGPEFLTYFQNEAQLEKSRLLSDRFSAERPKGSFSTLEIQRTEQGDSAMYLCAGTGYVRYNEQFFGPGTRLTVL.

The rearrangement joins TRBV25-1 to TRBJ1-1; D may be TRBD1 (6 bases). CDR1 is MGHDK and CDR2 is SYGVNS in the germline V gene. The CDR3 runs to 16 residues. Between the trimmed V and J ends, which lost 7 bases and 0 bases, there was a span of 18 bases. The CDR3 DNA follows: TGTGCCAGCACCAGAGGGGGGGGAACTATGAACACTGAAGCTTTCTTT. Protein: CASTRGGGTMNTEAFF.

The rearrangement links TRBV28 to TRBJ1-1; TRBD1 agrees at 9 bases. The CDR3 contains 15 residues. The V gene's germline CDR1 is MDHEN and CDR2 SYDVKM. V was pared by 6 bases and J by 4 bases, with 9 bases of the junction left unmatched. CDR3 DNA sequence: TGTGCCAGCAGATCCTTTGGGACAGGGCTCACTGAAGCTTTCTTT. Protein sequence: CASRSFGTGLTEAFF.

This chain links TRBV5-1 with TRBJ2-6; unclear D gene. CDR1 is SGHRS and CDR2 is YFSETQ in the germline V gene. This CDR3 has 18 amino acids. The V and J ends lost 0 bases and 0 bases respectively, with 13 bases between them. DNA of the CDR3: TGCGCCAGCAGCTTGGAGGTTTTGGCTAGCTCTGGGGCCAACGTCCTGACTTTC. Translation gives CASSLEVLASSGANVLTF.

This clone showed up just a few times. CDR3 DNA sequence: TGTGCCAGTAGTATCGGCAGGTACAGCTCCTACGAGCAGTACTTC. Translated, it gives CASSIGRYSSYEQYF. This chain uses TRBV19 with TRBJ2-7; D is ambiguous. Per germline, CDR1 LNHDA and CDR2 SQIVND (reference sequence). Between the trimmed V and J ends, which lost 3 bases and 0 bases, there was a span of 12 bases. The CDR3 runs to 15 residues.

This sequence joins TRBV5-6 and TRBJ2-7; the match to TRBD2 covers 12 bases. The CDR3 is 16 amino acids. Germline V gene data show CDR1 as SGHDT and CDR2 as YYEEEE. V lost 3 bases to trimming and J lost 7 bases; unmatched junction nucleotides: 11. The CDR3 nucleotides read TGTGCCAGCAGCTGGATGACTAGCGGGAGTAAAGGAGAGCAGTACTTC. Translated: CASSWMTSGSKGEQYF.

The CDR3 here is CASRTSGTDTQYF. In nucleotides, the CDR3 is TGCGCCAGCAGGACTAGCGGCACAGATACGCAGTATTTT. This rearrangement joins TRBV5-1 to TRBJ2-3, with 8 bases fitting TRBD2. V lost 5 bases to trimming and J lost 1 base; unmatched junction nucleotides: 0. This CDR3 contains 13 residues. Germline CDR1 SGHRS, CDR2 YFSETQ. Full variable domain (missing parts from reference TRBV5-1 and TRBJ2-3): KAGVTQTPRYLIKTRGQQVTLSCSPISGHRSVSWYQQTPGQGLQFLFEYFSETQRNKGNFPGRFSGRQFSNSRSEMNVSTLELGDSALYLCASRTSGTDTQYFGPGTRLTVL.

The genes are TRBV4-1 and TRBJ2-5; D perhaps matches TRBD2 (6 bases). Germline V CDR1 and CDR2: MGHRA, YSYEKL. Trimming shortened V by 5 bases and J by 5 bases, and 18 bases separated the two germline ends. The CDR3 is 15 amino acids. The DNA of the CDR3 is TGCGCCAGCAGCTCAACCGGGACTTTGGGGGAGACCCAGTACTTC. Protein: CASSSTGTLGETQYF.